The clone carrying this T cell receptor (beta chain) was found a few times. Germline-derived CDR1 and CDR2 are DFQATT and SNEGSKA (reference sequence). The CDR3 loop spans 17 amino acids. The V end lost 0 bases, the J end lost 6 bases, and 24 bases lay between the germline ends. The sample is drawn from a study of molecular identifiers for immune sequencing clone quantification. TCRdb used MiXCR to reprocess the PCR reads, holding one entry per CDR3 protein. The table lists about 100,000 distinct CDR3 sequences, over 30% of them singletons. This sequence joins TRBV20-1 and TRBJ2-7, with no clear D. Sequenced material: naive CD8+ T cells from blood, with Jurkat cell RNA spiked in. The sample's subset: FACS-sorted CD8+CD4-CCR7+CD45RA+ naive T cells. The TCR comes from a human donor in good health. Some libraries in this study had Jurkat cell RNA spiked in. The CDR3 bases are TGCAGTGCTAGAGATTTTAACGTAGGGCGTGTAGATACCGAGCAGTACTTC. It yields the protein CSARDFNVGRVDTEQYF.